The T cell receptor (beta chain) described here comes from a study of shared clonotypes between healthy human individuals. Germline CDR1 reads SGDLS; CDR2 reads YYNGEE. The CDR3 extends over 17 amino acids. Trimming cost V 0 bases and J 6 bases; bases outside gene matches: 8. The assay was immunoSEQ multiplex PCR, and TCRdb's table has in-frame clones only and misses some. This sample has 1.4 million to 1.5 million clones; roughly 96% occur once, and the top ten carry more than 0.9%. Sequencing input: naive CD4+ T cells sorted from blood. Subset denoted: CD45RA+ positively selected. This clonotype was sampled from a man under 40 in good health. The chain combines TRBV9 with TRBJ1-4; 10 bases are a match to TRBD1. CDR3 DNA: TGTGCCAGCAGCGTAGCCCCCTCCGGGACAGGGGATGAAAAACTGTTTTTT. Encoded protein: CASSVAPSGTGDEKLFF.